These 21 T cell receptor beta chains originate from one sample sequenced in a study of tumor-infiltrating lymphocytes in primary liver carcinoma. Making TCR beta cDNA involved roughly 0.55 ug total RNA and a constant-region primer. Researchers made the TCR beta libraries by running three nested multiplex PCR rounds with slightly modified ARM-PCR. It was with TRBV1-TRBV30 forward primers and a C-beta reverse primer that the first two PCR rounds were run, at about 9 cycles each. TCRdb analysed the multiplex PCR reads with MiXCR anew, one entry per CDR3 protein. Counted here are nearly 45,000 distinct CDR3 sequences, about 73% occurring once; the ten biggest clones make up over 15%. Extraction of RNA together with DNA used roughly 19-31 mg of unsorted bulk tissue. Source material: liver tumor tissue from sampling region 2. Subset given: tumor region T2, inferior pole. The receptors stem from a man aged 35 to 55 with primary liver carcinoma and hepatitis B virus infection.

Remarks on this clonotype: The junction differs from germline at one of its ends, possibly a read error. This chain uses TRBV11-1 with TRBJ2-4, with D perhaps being TRBD1 or TRBD2 (5 bases each). CDR3 length: 17 amino acids. Germline V gene lookup returns CDR1 SGHAT and CDR2 FQDESV (reference sequence). The CDR3 DNA reads as TGTGCCAGCAGCTTTCCCGAGACTAACGGGACCAAAAACATTCGGTACTTT. Translated, it gives CASSFPETNGTKNIRYF. Full variable domain (missing parts from reference TRBV11-1 and TRBJ2-4): EAEVAQSPRYKITEKSQAVAFWCDPISGHATLYWYRQILGQGPELLVQFQDESVVDDSQLPKDRFSAERLKGVDSTLKIQPAELGDSAMYLCASSFPETNGTKNIRYFGAGTRLSVL.

A remark on this clonotype: Relative to the germline gene, one junction end is altered; a read error may explain this. J is TRBJ2-7 and V is TRBV6-2 or TRBV6-3, with TRBD2 identical over 7 bases. Germline-derived CDR1 and CDR2 are MNHEY and SVGEGT. This CDR3 contains 15 residues. CDR3 nucleotides: TGTGCTAGCACAAAACTAGCGAGGAGCTCCTACGAGCAGTACTTC. Its translation: CASTKLARSSYEQYF.

The chain recombines TRBV5-4 with TRBJ1-2; 9 nucleotides agree with TRBD1. Germline-derived CDR1 and CDR2 are SGHNT and YYREEE (reference sequence). The CDR3 has 14 amino acids. V shed 10 bases and J 3 bases; nucleotides not matched to a gene: 10. CDR3 sequence reads: CAASCRQGDYGYTF. The CDR3, as DNA: TGTGCCGCCAGCTGCAGACAGGGGGACTATGGCTACACCTTC.

Concerning this clonotype itself: The CDR3 does not end in the conserved phenylalanine or tryptophan, so this is likely a read error. The chain recombines TRBV6-5 with TRBJ2-2; D may be TRBD1 (6 bases). This CDR3 region has 16 residues. Trimming pared 6 bases from V and 9 bases from J, leaving 23 bases between. Looked up from germline, CDR1 is MNHEY and CDR2 is SVGAGI. The CDR3, as DNA: TGTGCCAGCAGCCGAGGCCCCGATAGGGGGACCAGGGAGCTGTTTTCT. It encodes CASSRGPDRGTRELFS.

About this clonotype: Its ends do not fully match the called genes, so a read error is possible. The gene calls are TRBV6-1 and TRBJ2-7; no clear D. The CDR3 spans 12 residues. CDR1 and CDR2 from the germline V gene are MNHNS and SASEGT. For the CDR3, the DNA is TGTGTCAGCAGATTACAGATCTACGAGCAGCACTTC. As protein: CVSRLQIYEQHF.

This clonotype was counted ten times or more. Just one base apart from a much larger clone, this may be a read error. The genes are TRBV29-1 and TRBJ2-1, with D perhaps TRBD2 (6 bases). The CDR3 covers 15 residues. Germline V gene lookup returns CDR1 SQVTM and CDR2 ANQGSEA. CDR3 nucleotide sequence: TGCAGCGTTGATAGTGCGGGAAGGACCTACAATGAGCAGTCCTTC. This translates into CSVDSAGRTYNEQSF.

The chain couples TRBV9 to TRBJ2-1, with D possibly matching TRBD2 (6 bases). The CDR3 contains 13 residues. Germline loops: CDR1 SGDLS, CDR2 YYNGEE. V lost 7 bases to trimming and J lost 3 bases, with 11 bases between them. The CDR3 coding sequence is TGTGCCAGCTCCTTAGCGGACTACAATGAGCAGTTCTTC. Encoded protein: CASSLADYNEQFF.

This clonotype was recorded many times. CDR3 protein: CASSSKEGAGDTQYF. The CDR3, as DNA: TGTGCCAGCAGCTCCAAGGAGGGAGCGGGGGATACGCAGTATTTT. The V call is TRBV5-4, the J call TRBJ2-3; 7 bases are a match to TRBD2. Trimming took 3 bases from V and 6 from J; bases not matched to a gene: 10. The CDR3 consists of 15 residues. The germline V gene encodes CDR1 SGHNT and CDR2 YYREEE (reference sequence).

Of note for this clonotype: One junction end disagrees with the germline gene, perhaps due to a read error. The chain links TRBV11-3 to TRBJ2-7; 7 nucleotides match TRBD1. This CDR3 has 13 residues. The germline V gene encodes CDR1 SGHNT and CDR2 YENEEA. The CDR3 reads CASSVGQSYVQYF. CDR3 in DNA: TGCGCCAGCAGTGTGGGACAGTCCTACGTGCAGTACTTC.

Regarding this clonotype: An end of the junction does not agree with germline; a read error may underlie this. This sequence joins TRBV29-1 and TRBJ1-2; TRBD1 agrees at 8 bases. Germline CDR1 and CDR2: SQVTM and ANQGSEA. This CDR3 region has 13 residues. This CDR3 reads CCVRSGGAYGYTF. CDR3 DNA sequence: TGCTGCGTCCGATCAGGGGGCGCCTATGGTTACACATTC.

On this clonotype: At one end the junction does not follow the germline gene, possibly because of a read error. The chain combines TRBV5-1 with TRBJ2-7; 9 bases are a match to TRBD2. The CDR3 length is 17 residues. CDR1 is SGHRS and CDR2 is YFSETQ in the germline V gene. The CDR3 nucleotides read TGTGCCAGCAGCAGGACTGGCGGGAGGGTAGGGTCCTACGAGCAGTACTTC. The encoded protein is CASSRTGGRVGSYEQYF.

Worth noting for this clonotype: Relative to the germline gene, one junction end is altered; a read error may explain this. The chain has TRBV29-1 and TRBJ2-3, with a weak D call TRBD1 (5 bases). Germline values: CDR1 SQVTM, CDR2 ANQGSEA. This CDR3 contains 12 residues. The CDR3 reads CSARPATDTPYF. DNA of the CDR3: TGCAGCGCCAGACCAGCGACAGATACGCCGTATTTT.

About this clonotype: Sequence at one end of the junction differs from germline and may be a read error. The V call is TRBV30, the J call TRBJ1-1; D call uncertain. The CDR3 is 13 residues long. Per germline, CDR1 GTSNPN and CDR2 SVGIG (reference sequence). For the CDR3, the DNA is TGTGCCTGGAGTGTTCTGCGGAACATTGAAGGTTTCTTT. This gives the protein CAWSVLRNIEGFF.

In this sample, this clonotype turned up a few times. This chain uses TRBV19 with TRBJ2-5, with a weak D call TRBD2 (5 bases). V was clipped by 8 bases and J by 1 base, with 11 bases between them. Germline values: CDR1 LNHDA, CDR2 SQIVND (reference sequence). The CDR3 is made up of 13 amino acids. The CDR3 DNA follows: TGTGCCAGTGGCCGGGGATCCCAAGAGACCCAGTACTTC. This gives the protein CASGRGSQETQYF.

The V and J genes are TRBV29-1 and TRBJ2-3; D assignment may be TRBD1 or TRBD2 (5 bases each). CDR3 length equals 13 residues. V lost 8 bases and J 3 bases, leaving 15 bases between the germline ends. Germline CDR1 and CDR2: SQVTM and ANQGSEA. CDR3: CSIRDLRTDTQYF. The DNA for the CDR3 is TGCAGCATTCGGGACCTCCGTACAGATACGCAGTATTTT.

About this clonotype itself: The CDR3 carries no conserved terminal phenylalanine or tryptophan, so it likely arises from a read error. The J gene is TRBJ2-7, the V gene TRBV4-3, with no clear D. This CDR3 has 13 residues. Per germline, CDR1 LGHNA and CDR2 YSLEER. The CDR3 here is CASSQDLPYEQYL. DNA of the CDR3: TGCGCCAGCAGTCAAGATCTGCCCTACGAACAGTACCTC.

This clonotype was detected only once. The junction differs from germline at one of its ends, possibly a read error. The rearrangement uses TRBV6-1 and TRBJ1-3; D is ambiguous. CDR1 is MNHNS and CDR2 is SASEGT in the germline V gene. The length of the CDR3 is 17 residues. In DNA form, the CDR3 reads TGTGCCAACAGTGAAGCCCTCTCACCCTATTCTGGAAACACCATATATTTT. Its protein is CANSEALSPYSGNTIYF.

This clonotype was counted a single time. A read error is possible here, since a much larger clone lies one base away. This chain connects TRBV2 to TRBJ2-1, with D hard to call. V was clipped by 6 bases and J by 8 bases, with 14 bases between them. This CDR3 has 13 amino acids. CDR1 SNHLY and CDR2 FYNNEI come from the germline V gene. CDR3 protein: CASRARPQDEQFF. The DNA for the CDR3 is TGTGCCAGCAGGGCACGGCCGCAGGATGAGCAGTTCTTC. The variable domain in full, with the rest retrieved from reference TRBV2 and TRBJ2-1, is EPEVTQTPSHQVTQMGQEVILRCVPISNHLYFYWYRQILGQKVEFLVSFYNNEISEKSEIFDDQFSVERPDGSNFTLKIRSTKLEDSAMYFCASRARPQDEQFFGPGTRLTVL.

This clonotype was observed many times. The chain combines TRBV5-1 with TRBJ2-1; 8 bases agree with TRBD1. The ends lost 2 bases at V and 9 bases at J; junction bases unmatched: 10. Germline CDR1 is SGHRS and CDR2 is YFSETQ. The CDR3 has 15 amino acids. This CDR3 reads CASSFTGGLGGEQFF. In DNA form, the CDR3 reads TGCGCCAGCAGCTTTACAGGGGGTCTTGGGGGTGAGCAGTTCTTC.

This clonotype was seen more than once but under ten times. The conserved phenylalanine or tryptophan is not found at the CDR3 terminus, so this likely reflects a read error. The DNA is left out, because the CDR3 cannot be placed on it with certainty; the CDR3 is given as TCRdb lists it. V gene TRBV29-1 combines with J gene TRBJ2-4. The V gene's germline CDR1 is SQVTM and CDR2 ANQGSEA. The CDR3 extends over 15 residues, inclusive of both ends. The CDR3 is CSVEDARLAKNIRYS.

Of note for this clonotype: Germline is not matched at one junction end, which may reflect a read error. V usage is TRBV28 and J usage is TRBJ2-1; perhaps TRBD1 as D (6 bases). Germline CDR1 MDHEN, CDR2 SYDVKM. This CDR3 has 14 residues. As DNA, the CDR3 is TGTGTCAGCAGTCCTACAGGGTCCTACAATGAGCAGTTCTTC. Amino acid sequence: CVSSPTGSYNEQFF.